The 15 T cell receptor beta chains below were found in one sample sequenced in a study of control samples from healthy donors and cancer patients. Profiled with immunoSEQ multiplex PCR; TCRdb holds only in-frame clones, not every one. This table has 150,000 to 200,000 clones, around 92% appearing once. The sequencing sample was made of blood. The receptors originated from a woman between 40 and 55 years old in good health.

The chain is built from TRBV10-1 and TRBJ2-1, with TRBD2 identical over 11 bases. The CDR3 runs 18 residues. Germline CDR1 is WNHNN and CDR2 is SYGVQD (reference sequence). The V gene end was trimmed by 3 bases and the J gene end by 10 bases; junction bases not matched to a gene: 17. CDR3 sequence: CASSDLIQLAGEFSEQFF. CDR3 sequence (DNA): TGCGCCAGCAGTGATCTCATCCAACTAGCGGGGGAGTTTTCGGAGCAGTTCTTC.

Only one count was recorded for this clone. The CDR3 spells CASLTKKGPCETQYF. CDR3 sequence (DNA): TGTGCCAGCTTAACCAAGAAGGGACCCTGTGAGACCCAGTACTTC. This rearrangement joins TRBV27 to TRBJ2-5; D may correspond to TRBD1 or TRBD2 (5 bases each). Per the germline V gene, CDR1 is MNHEY and CDR2 is SMNVEV (reference sequence). V was shortened by 8 bases and J by 5 bases, with 21 bases between the two germline ends. There are 15 residues in the CDR3.

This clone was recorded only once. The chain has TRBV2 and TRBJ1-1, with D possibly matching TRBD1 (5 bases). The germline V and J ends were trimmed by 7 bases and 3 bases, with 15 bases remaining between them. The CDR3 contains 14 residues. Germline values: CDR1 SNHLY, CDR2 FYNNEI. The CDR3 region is CASKGTMGHTEAFF. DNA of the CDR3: TGTGCCAGCAAGGGGACGATGGGACACACTGAAGCTTTCTTT.

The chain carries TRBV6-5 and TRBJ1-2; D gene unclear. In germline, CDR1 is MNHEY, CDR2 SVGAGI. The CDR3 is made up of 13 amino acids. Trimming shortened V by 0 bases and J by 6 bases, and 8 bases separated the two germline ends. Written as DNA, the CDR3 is TGTGCCAGCAGTTACTCGATAGGGAATGGCTACACCTTC. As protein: CASSYSIGNGYTF.

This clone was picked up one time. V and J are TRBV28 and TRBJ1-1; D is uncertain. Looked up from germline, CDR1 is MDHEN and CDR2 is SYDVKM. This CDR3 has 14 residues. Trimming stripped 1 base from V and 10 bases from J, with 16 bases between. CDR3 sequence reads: CASSLSSRGARAFF. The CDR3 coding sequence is TGTGCCAGCAGTTTATCCTCCCGAGGTGCCCGAGCTTTCTTT. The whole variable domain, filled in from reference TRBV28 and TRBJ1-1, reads DVKVTQSSRYLVKRTGEKVFLECVQDMDHENMFWYRQDPGLGLRLIYFSYDVKMKEKGDIPEGYSVSREKKERFSLILESASTNQTSMYLCASSLSSRGARAFFGQGTRLTVV.

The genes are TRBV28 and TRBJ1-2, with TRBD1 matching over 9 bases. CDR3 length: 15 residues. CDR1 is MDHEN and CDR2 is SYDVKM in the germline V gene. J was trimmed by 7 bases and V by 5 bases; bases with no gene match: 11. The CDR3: CASSRAGQGQSGYTF. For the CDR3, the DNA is TGTGCCAGCAGTCGGGCAGGACAGGGGCAGAGTGGCTACACCTTC.

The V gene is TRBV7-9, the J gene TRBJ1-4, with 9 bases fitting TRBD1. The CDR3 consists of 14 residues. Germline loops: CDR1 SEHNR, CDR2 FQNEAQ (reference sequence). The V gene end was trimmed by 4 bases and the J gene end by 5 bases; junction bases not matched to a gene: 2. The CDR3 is CASSSGTGNEKLFF. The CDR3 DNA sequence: TGTGCCAGCAGCTCCGGGACAGGGAATGAAAAACTGTTTTTT.

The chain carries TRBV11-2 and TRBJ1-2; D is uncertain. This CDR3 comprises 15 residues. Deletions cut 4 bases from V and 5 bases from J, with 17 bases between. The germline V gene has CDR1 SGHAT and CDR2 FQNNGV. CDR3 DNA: TGTGCCAGCAGCTCCATGAGAGGAGGCGCGTATGGCTACACCTTC. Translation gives CASSSMRGGAYGYTF.

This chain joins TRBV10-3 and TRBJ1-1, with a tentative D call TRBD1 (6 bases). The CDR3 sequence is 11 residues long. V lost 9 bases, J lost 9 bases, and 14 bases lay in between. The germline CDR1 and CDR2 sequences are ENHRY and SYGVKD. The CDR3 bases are TGTGCCATGGGACAAGGACGTCAAGCTTTCTTT. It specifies CAMGQGRQAFF.

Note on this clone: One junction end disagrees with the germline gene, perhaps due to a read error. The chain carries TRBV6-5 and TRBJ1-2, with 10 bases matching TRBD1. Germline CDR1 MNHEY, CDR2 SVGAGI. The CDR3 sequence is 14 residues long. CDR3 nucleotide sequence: TGTGCCAGCAGTTACGGGACAGGGGACTATGGCTGCACCTTC. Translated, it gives CASSYGTGDYGCTF.

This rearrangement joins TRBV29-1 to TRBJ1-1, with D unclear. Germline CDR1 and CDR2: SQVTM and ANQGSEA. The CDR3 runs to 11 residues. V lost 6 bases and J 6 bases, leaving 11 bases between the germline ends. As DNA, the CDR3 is TGCAGCGTCCCCGCCGGGCCTGAAGCTTTCTTT. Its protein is CSVPAGPEAFF.

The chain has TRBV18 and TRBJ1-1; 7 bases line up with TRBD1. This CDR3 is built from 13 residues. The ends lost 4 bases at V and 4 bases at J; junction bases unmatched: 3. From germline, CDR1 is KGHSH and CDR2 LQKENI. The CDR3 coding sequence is TGTGCCAGCTCACAGGGGGCATCCACTGAAGCTTTCTTT. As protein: CASSQGASTEAFF. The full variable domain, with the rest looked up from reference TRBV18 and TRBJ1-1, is NAGVMQNPRHLVRRRGQEARLRCSPMKGHSHVYWYRQLPEEGLKFMVYLQKENIIDESGMPKERFSAEFPKEGPSILRIQQVVRGDSAAYFCASSQGASTEAFFGQGTRLTVV.

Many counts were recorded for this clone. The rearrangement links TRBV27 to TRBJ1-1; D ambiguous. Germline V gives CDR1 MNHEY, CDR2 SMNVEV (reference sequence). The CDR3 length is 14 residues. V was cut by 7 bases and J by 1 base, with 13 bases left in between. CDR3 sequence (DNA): TGTGCCAGCACGCCCGGGGTAGGGAACACTGAAGCTTTCTTT. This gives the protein CASTPGVGNTEAFF.

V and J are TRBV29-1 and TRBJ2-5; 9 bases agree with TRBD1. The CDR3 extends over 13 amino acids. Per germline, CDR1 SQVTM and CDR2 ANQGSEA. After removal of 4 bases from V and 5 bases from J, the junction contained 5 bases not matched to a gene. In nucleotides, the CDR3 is TGCAGCGTTGGGGACAGGGTGGTGGAGACCCAGTACTTC. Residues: CSVGDRVVETQYF.

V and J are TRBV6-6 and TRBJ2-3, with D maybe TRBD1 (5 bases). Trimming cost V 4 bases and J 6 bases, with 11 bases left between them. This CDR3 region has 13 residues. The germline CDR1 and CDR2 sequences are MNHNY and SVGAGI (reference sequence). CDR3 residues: CASSSTGSDTQYF. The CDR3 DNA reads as TGTGCCAGCAGTTCCACAGGATCGGATACGCAGTATTTT.